This T cell receptor beta chain is drawn from a study of blood T cells in healthy people across ages. Overall study findings and caveats: While age rose, TCR beta diversity per million T cells dropped in a roughly linear way.

Through a sample-barcoded 5' primer and a J-beta primer mix, a second PCR was run for roughly 7 to 11 cycles. Each CDR3 protein gets one entry after TCRdb re-called the 5' RACE reads with MiXCR. The table shows around 800,000 distinct CDR3 sequences, with about 46% occurring only once. V lost 1 base and J 5 bases, leaving 12 bases between the germline ends. CDR3 length: 15 residues. Germline V CDR1 and CDR2: SGHTA, FQGNSA. Details on this clonotype: Its antigen is unidentified.

Each sample had at least 6 million PBMCs isolated. V gene TRBV7-2 combines with J gene TRBJ2-1; tentatively, D is TRBD2 (6 bases). This TCR was sampled from a man at least 80 years old in good health. The sample consisted of blood. CDR3 coding DNA: TGTGCCAGCAGCTTAGTTGGCGGGATCAACAATGAGCAGTTCTTC. This sequence encodes CASSLVGGINNEQFF.